Each of the 29 T cell receptor beta chains below was sequenced from the same sample in a study of T-cell memory formation after mild COVID-19. TCRdb reprocessed the 5' RACE reads with MiXCR, giving one entry per CDR3 protein. The repertoire includes fewer than 250,000 distinct CDR3 sequences, about 17% of them detected once, and 2.4% sits in the top ten. The sample was PBMCs or a T cell subset sorted from them (not recorded which). The receptors shown here come from an adult woman who had mild COVID-19 (a few samples of this study predate the infection). Cell type and time point are not known.

The V and J genes are TRBV9 and TRBJ2-4, with 7 bases lining up with TRBD1. Germline values: CDR1 SGDLS, CDR2 YYNGEE. J lost 0 bases, V lost 3 bases, and 18 bases had no gene match. This CDR3 has 20 residues. This chain's CDR3 is CASSAPEDRWGTGAKNIQYF. The CDR3 bases are TGTGCCAGCAGCGCCCCCGAGGACAGGTGGGGTACTGGAGCCAAAAACATTCAGTACTTC. The variable domain in full, completed from reference TRBV9 and TRBJ2-4, reads DSGVTQTPKHLITATGQRVTLRCSPRSGDLSVYWYQQSLDQGLQFLIQYYNGEERAKGNILERFSAQQFPDLHSELNLSSLELGDSALYFCASSAPEDRWGTGAKNIQYFGAGTRLSVL.

V is TRBV4-2 and J is TRBJ2-1, with 10 bases matching TRBD1. Germline V lookup: CDR1 LGHNA, CDR2 YNFKEQ. The junction had 6 bases not matched to a gene; V was cut back by 5 bases and J by 2 bases. The CDR3 length is 16 residues. CDR3 sequence (DNA): TGTGCCAGCAGCGAATCCGGGACAGGGGCCTACAATGAGCAGTTCTTC. Its protein product is CASSESGTGAYNEQFF.

This clonotype was picked up a small number of times. This sequence joins TRBV7-9 and TRBJ1-1; 12 bases are shared with TRBD1. This CDR3 comprises 14 residues. The germline V gene encodes CDR1 SEHNR and CDR2 FQNEAQ (reference sequence). V was pared by 1 base and J by 11 bases, with 5 bases of the junction left unmatched. CDR3 loop: CASSLGGQGAGAFF. For the CDR3, the DNA is TGTGCCAGCAGCTTAGGGGGACAGGGGGCTGGGGCTTTCTTT.

This clonotype was recorded a few times. The chain links TRBV6-2 or TRBV6-3 to TRBJ2-7, with 9 bases fitting TRBD2. Germline V lookup: CDR1 MNHEY, CDR2 SVGEGT. The CDR3 covers 15 residues. V gave up 6 bases and J gave up 3 bases; unmatched junction bases: 9. The CDR3 sequence is CASSPGSGSDYEQYF. CDR3 bases: TGTGCCAGCAGCCCAGGTAGCGGGAGTGACTACGAGCAGTACTTC.

The genes are TRBV15 and TRBJ2-5; D gene uncertain. The CDR3 is 13 residues long. Trimming took off 0 bases at V and 4 bases at J, with 6 bases between the two ends. Per the germline V gene, CDR1 is LNHNV and CDR2 is YYDKDF (reference sequence). The CDR3 here is CATSRDGRETQYF. The CDR3 region has the DNA TGTGCCACCAGCAGAGATGGGCGAGAGACCCAGTACTTC.

The table lists this clonotype with a few counts. This rearrangement joins TRBV7-6 to TRBJ1-6; no clear D. The length of the CDR3 is 13 residues. The germline V gene has CDR1 SGHVS and CDR2 FNYEAQ. The ends were cut back, 3 bases at V and 6 bases at J, with 6 bases in the middle. CDR3 nucleotide sequence: TGTGCCAGCAGCTTTGACCTTAATTCACCCCTCCACTTT. Encoded protein: CASSFDLNSPLHF. The whole variable domain, remainder taken from reference TRBV7-6 and TRBJ1-6, is GAGVSQSPRYKVTKRGQDVALRCDPISGHVSLYWYRQALGQGPEFLTYFNYEAQQDKSGLPNDRFSAERPEGSISTLTIQRTEQRDSAMYRCASSFDLNSPLHFGNGTRLTVT.

Only a few counts were recorded for this clonotype. The chain has TRBV3-1 and TRBJ1-2; D remains ambiguous. Germline V gene data show CDR1 as LGHDT and CDR2 as YNNKEL (reference sequence). The CDR3 loop spans 16 amino acids. Trimming took off 1 base at V and 2 bases at J, with 14 bases between the two ends. The CDR3 region is CASSQGEGRRNYGYTF. As DNA, the CDR3 is TGTGCCAGCAGCCAAGGCGAAGGGAGAAGGAACTATGGCTACACCTTC.

V is TRBV20-1 and J is TRBJ2-7, with D maybe TRBD2 (5 bases). V was trimmed by 6 bases and J by 0 bases, leaving 6 bases between them. Germline V gives CDR1 DFQATT, CDR2 SNEGSKA (reference sequence). The length of the CDR3 is 11 residues. CDR3 sequence reads: CSAEGSYEQYF. Here the CDR3 DNA reads TGCAGTGCAGAGGGCTCCTACGAGCAGTACTTC.

This clonotype has a count of ten or more. The J gene is TRBJ2-4, the V gene TRBV5-1; 8 positions match TRBD2. The CDR3 consists of 17 residues. Germline V gene lookup returns CDR1 SGHRS and CDR2 YFSETQ. J lost 3 bases, V lost 7 bases, and 15 bases had no gene match. CDR3 coding DNA: TGCGCCAGCTGTAGCGGGATTCAGGGTTTAGGCAAAAACATTCAGTACTTC. Translated: CASCSGIQGLGKNIQYF.

This clonotype was seen many times. This chain connects TRBV20-1 to TRBJ2-3; D gene uncertain. The germline V gene encodes CDR1 DFQATT and CDR2 SNEGSKA (reference sequence). Trimming cost V 3 bases and J 2 bases, with 0 bases left between them. This CDR3 spans 10 amino acids. The CDR3 region has the DNA TGCAGTGCTAGCACAGATACGCAGTATTTT. This encodes CSASTDTQYF.

This clonotype was seen a handful of times. This chain uses TRBV5-1 with TRBJ1-2; D is unclear. Trimming took off 0 bases at V and 7 bases at J, with 7 bases between the two ends. This CDR3 is built from 12 residues. The germline CDR1 and CDR2 sequences are SGHRS and YFSETQ. CDR3 loop: CASSLDLGGYTF. In nucleotides, the CDR3 is TGCGCCAGCAGCTTGGACCTGGGTGGCTACACCTTC.

This rearrangement joins TRBV12-3 or TRBV12-4 to TRBJ1-1; a possible D gene is TRBD1 (5 bases). V lost 4 bases and J lost 8, with 11 bases in between. This CDR3 region has 12 residues. This chain's CDR3 is CASSSPWTEAFF. CDR3 bases: TGTGCCAGCAGTTCTCCTTGGACAGAAGCTTTCTTT.

This chain joins TRBV7-9 and TRBJ2-1, with 13 bases fitting TRBD2. The junction had 9 bases not matched to a gene; V was cut back by 3 bases and J by 4 bases. The germline gives CDR1 SEHNR, CDR2 FQNEAQ (reference sequence). The CDR3 runs to 18 residues. CDR3 sequence reads: CASSFFRTSGSAYNEQFF. CDR3 DNA sequence: TGTGCCAGCAGCTTTTTTCGGACTAGCGGGAGTGCTTACAATGAGCAGTTCTTC. The full variable domain, completed using reference TRBV7-9 and TRBJ2-1, is DTGVSQNPRHKITKRGQNVTFRCDPISEHNRLYWYRQTLGQGPEFLTYFQNEAQLEKSRLLSDRFSAERPKGSFSTLEIQRTEQGDSAMYLCASSFFRTSGSAYNEQFFGPGTRLTVL.

The V gene is TRBV20-1, the J gene TRBJ1-5; maybe TRBD1 (6 bases). The CDR3 consists of 16 residues. With 6 bases removed from V and 4 bases from J, the gap between germline ends came to 22 bases. Per the germline V gene, CDR1 is DFQATT and CDR2 is SNEGSKA (reference sequence). CDR3 bases: TGCAGTGCCCAGAGTGGGGGACAAGCGCGGAATCAGCCCCAGCATTTT. Its translation: CSAQSGGQARNQPQHF.

To note about this clonotype: Sequence at one end of the junction differs from germline and may be a read error. The J gene is TRBJ1-5, the V gene TRBV6-1; D is unresolved. This CDR3 has 16 residues. Germline lookup yields CDR1 MNHNS and CDR2 SASEGT. In DNA, the CDR3 is TGTGCCAGCAGTGAAGCCTGGCCGCCGGGCAATCAGCACCAGCATTTT. Its protein is CASSEAWPPGNQHQHF.

This clonotype was detected only a few times. This chain connects TRBV20-1 to TRBJ1-5; 7 bases line up with TRBD1. J was trimmed by 2 bases and V by 5 bases; bases with no gene match: 9. This CDR3 spans 15 amino acids. Looked up from germline, CDR1 is DFQATT and CDR2 is SNEGSKA (reference sequence). The CDR3 DNA follows: TGCAGTGCTCCCCTTCGACAGGGAGGCAATCAGCCCCAGCATTTT. This gives the protein CSAPLRQGGNQPQHF.

The rearrangement links TRBV20-1 to TRBJ1-1, with a tentative D call TRBD1 (5 bases). V shed 2 bases and J shed 5 bases, with 12 bases lying between them. CDR3 length: 13 residues. In germline, CDR1 is DFQATT, CDR2 SNEGSKA (reference sequence). This CDR3 reads CSARSQGGTEAFF. The CDR3 DNA follows: TGCAGTGCTAGAAGCCAGGGAGGGACTGAAGCTTTCTTT.

The CDR3 reads CASSEARSSGPQHF. The CDR3 bases are TGTGCCAGCAGTGAAGCCCGGTCTTCGGGGCCCCAGCATTTT. V is TRBV6-1 and J is TRBJ1-5, with unresolved D. The ends were cut back, 0 bases at V and 9 bases at J, with 12 bases in the middle. The germline CDR1 and CDR2 sequences are MNHNS and SASEGT. The CDR3 runs to 14 residues.

The chain is built from TRBV12-3 or TRBV12-4 and TRBJ2-1, with D uncertain. This CDR3 is built from 14 residues. Trimming took 7 bases from V and 0 from J, leaving 10 bases between them. Here the CDR3 DNA reads TGTGCCAGCATTTCAGGAGCCTCCTACAATGAGCAGTTCTTC. It specifies CASISGASYNEQFF.

This chain connects TRBV6-2 or TRBV6-3 to TRBJ2-7, with 8 bases identical to TRBD2. This CDR3 is 13 amino acids long. Per the germline V gene, CDR1 is MNHEY and CDR2 is SVGEGT. J gave up 4 bases and V 10 bases, and 9 bases lay outside the gene matches. CDR3 coding DNA: TGTGCCACTCACGGGGGGGCCTCATACGAGCAGTACTTC. This encodes CATHGGASYEQYF.

This rearrangement joins TRBV12-3 or TRBV12-4 to TRBJ2-4; tentative D call: TRBD1 (6 bases). The V and J ends lost 8 bases and 2 bases respectively, with 16 bases between them. The CDR3 is made up of 15 amino acids. CDR3 nucleotides: TGTGCCAGCGCATTACAGGGTTTGACCAAAAACATTCAGTACTTC. Protein product: CASALQGLTKNIQYF.

The chain recombines TRBV29-1 with TRBJ2-5, with no clear D. From germline, CDR1 is SQVTM and CDR2 ANQGSEA. Between the trimmed V and J ends, which lost 5 bases and 2 bases, there was a span of 9 bases. The CDR3 length is 12 residues. DNA of the CDR3: TGCAGCGTTCGGTCAGGACAAGAGACCCAGTACTTC. It encodes CSVRSGQETQYF.

This clonotype was observed a few times. The CDR3 is CASSADWSSSYEQYF. CDR3 coding DNA: TGTGCCAGCAGTGCGGACTGGTCTAGCTCCTACGAGCAGTACTTC. V usage is TRBV6-5 and J usage is TRBJ2-7; possibly TRBD2 for D (5 bases). CDR3 length: 15 residues. Per germline, CDR1 MNHEY and CDR2 SVGAGI. The ends were cut back, 5 bases at V and 0 bases at J, with 14 bases in the middle.

The rearrangement links TRBV11-3 to TRBJ1-1; 10 bases fit TRBD1. Germline V lookup: CDR1 SGHNT, CDR2 YENEEA. J was trimmed by 5 bases and V by 6 bases; bases with no gene match: 12. The CDR3 has 16 residues. DNA of the CDR3: TGTGCCAGCAGACGCGAACGGACAGGGGGATTGACTGAAGCTTTCTTT. It yields the protein CASRRERTGGLTEAFF. The variable domain in full, completed from reference TRBV11-3 and TRBJ1-1, reads EAGVVQSPRYKIIEKKQPVAFWCNPISGHNTLYWYLQNLGQGPELLIRYENEEAVDDSQLPKDRFSAERLKGVDSTLKIQPAELGDSAVYLCASRRERTGGLTEAFFGQGTRLTVV.

This rearrangement joins TRBV10-3 to TRBJ1-4; D call uncertain. The V gene lost 5 bases and the J gene lost 7 bases, with 20 bases spanning the gap. CDR1 ENHRY and CDR2 SYGVKD come from the germline V gene. The CDR3 runs to 16 residues. In DNA, the CDR3 is TGTGCCATCAGTCCGTCGGTAGGGTACTCCCTTGAAAAACTGTTTTTT. This gives the protein CAISPSVGYSLEKLFF.

This clonotype was counted only a few times. The V gene is TRBV19, the J gene TRBJ2-1; TRBD1 aligns across 10 bases. Germline V gene sequence: CDR1 LNHDA, CDR2 SQIVND (reference sequence). After removal of 7 bases from V and 7 bases from J, the junction contained 7 bases not matched to a gene. The length of the CDR3 is 14 residues. The CDR3 nucleotides read TGTGCCAGTATGGGACAGGGGTTTGTTAATGAGCAGTTCTTC. This encodes CASMGQGFVNEQFF.

In this sample, this clonotype turned up a few times. The chain employs TRBV4-3 and TRBJ2-7; no definite D call. Between the trimmed V and J ends, which lost 0 bases and 1 base, there was a span of 7 bases. Germline values: CDR1 LGHNA, CDR2 YSLEER. CDR3 length: 14 amino acids. The CDR3 is CASSQEAFSYEQYF. CDR3 coding DNA: TGCGCCAGCAGCCAAGAGGCCTTTTCCTACGAGCAGTACTTC.

The chain is built from TRBV27 and TRBJ1-6, with D possibly matching TRBD1 (6 bases). Per the germline V gene, CDR1 is MNHEY and CDR2 is SMNVEV (reference sequence). Trimming pared 6 bases from V and 7 bases from J, leaving 16 bases between. The CDR3 loop spans 15 amino acids. This CDR3 is CASRDGTWYNSPLHF. The DNA of the CDR3 is TGTGCCAGCAGGGACGGGACATGGTACAATTCACCCCTCCACTTT.

This clonotype was seen repeatedly, ten times or more. The chain couples TRBV5-6 to TRBJ2-5; D might be TRBD1 or TRBD2, each matching 5 bases. Looked up from germline, CDR1 is SGHDT and CDR2 is YYEEEE. The length of the CDR3 is 13 residues. Trimming removed 4 bases at V and 5 bases at J, with 12 bases between. The CDR3 sequence is CASSRDPGETQYF. DNA for the CDR3: TGTGCCAGCAGCCGGGACCCGGGGGAGACCCAGTACTTC.